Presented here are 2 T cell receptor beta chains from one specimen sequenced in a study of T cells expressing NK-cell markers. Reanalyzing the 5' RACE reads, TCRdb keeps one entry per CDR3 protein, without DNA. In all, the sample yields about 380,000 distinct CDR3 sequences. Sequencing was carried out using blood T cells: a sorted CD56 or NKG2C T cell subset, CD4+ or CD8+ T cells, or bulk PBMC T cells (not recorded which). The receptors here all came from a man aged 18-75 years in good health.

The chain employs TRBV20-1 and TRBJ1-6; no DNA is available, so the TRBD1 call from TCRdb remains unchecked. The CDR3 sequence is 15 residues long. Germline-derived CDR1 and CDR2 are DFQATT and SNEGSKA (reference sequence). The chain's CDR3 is CSAVRGSAINSPLHF.

The CDR3 here is CASSRLAGGTDF. The chain has TRBV11-2 and TRBJ2-7; TCRdb calls TRBD2, which cannot be checked without DNA. The CDR3 sequence is 12 residues long. Looked up from germline, CDR1 is SGHAT and CDR2 is FQNNGV.